Included here is one T cell receptor beta chain sequence, with context. What it recognizes is unknown. The sample originates from a study of spatial heterogeneity in lung cancer. Using its own MiXCR run on the 5' RACE reads, TCRdb lists one record per CDR3 protein. This sample carries some 16,000 distinct CDR3 sequences, under 7.5% of them seen once, and the ten largest clones take 15% to 20%. Time point: sample taken at primary tumor resection. Sequencing covered unsorted whole RNA taken from tumor, nontumor lung or frozen PBMC. The V end lost 0 bases, the J end lost 0 bases, and 14 bases lay between the germline ends. Per germline, CDR1 MNHNS and CDR2 SASEGT. There are 17 residues in the CDR3. Whole-study results and caveats: Counts of expanded alpha and beta TCRs within tumors tracked the tumor nonsynonymous mutation count.

The material was lung tumor tissue, obtained at surgery. The chain has TRBV6-1 and TRBJ1-1, with a tentative D call TRBD1 (6 bases). The receptor was isolated from a female donor with early-stage non-small cell lung cancer. CDR3 in DNA: TGTGCCAGCAGTGAAGCGCTCAGGGGCGGAATGAACACTGAAGCTTTCTTT. It yields the protein CASSEALRGGMNTEAFF.